What follows are 14 T cell receptor beta chains derived from one specimen sequenced in a study of naive CD8 T cells in extremely preterm neonates. Study-level results: Relative to older groups, preterm infants had shorter, less trimmed CDR3s with fewer N additions.

Samples were taken at extremely preterm deliveries at roughly 23-27 weeks of gestation. No antigens are known for them. The repertoire was sequenced with immunoSEQ multiplex PCR; TCRdb's copy has only in-frame clones and lacks some. This repertoire shows around 23,000 clones, 88% found once; its top ten account for about 0.85%. Sequencing was done on a sample of naive CD8+ T cells from cord blood. The receptor source for this set is a boy who was born preterm.

A few counts support this clone. This same CDR3 is encoded by further DNA sequences in the sample. This rearrangement joins TRBV7-3 to TRBJ2-2, with D perhaps matching TRBD1 or TRBD2 (5 bases each). V was cut by 2 bases and J by 4 bases, with 5 bases left in between. Germline-derived CDR1 and CDR2 are SGHTA and FQGTGA. The CDR3 contains 13 residues. In DNA, the CDR3 is TGTGCCAGCAGCTTAGGGGGCACCGGGGAGCTGTTTTTT. Its protein is CASSLGGTGELFF.

V and J are TRBV5-3 and TRBJ2-5; D may be TRBD2 (6 bases). TRBV5-3 is designated an ORF whose function remains uncertain. V lost 0 bases, J lost 3 bases, and 6 bases lay in between. The CDR3 totals 13 residues. The CDR3 loop reads CARSLAGEETQYF. Written as DNA, the CDR3 is TGTGCCAGAAGCTTGGCGGGGGAAGAGACCCAGTACTTC.

The chain has TRBV27 and TRBJ2-3; 9 nucleotides match TRBD1. The length of the CDR3 is 15 residues. The germline gives CDR1 MNHEY, CDR2 SMNVEV (reference sequence). Trimming at V came to 1 base and at J to 1 base, leaving 0 bases not matched to a gene. The CDR3 protein is CASSLWTGGTDTQYF. The CDR3, as DNA: TGTGCCAGCAGTTTATGGACAGGGGGCACAGATACGCAGTATTTT.

Notes on this clone: Other DNA variants within this sample encode the same CDR3. V and J are TRBV21-1 and TRBJ1-1; TRBD1 is taken as the D call from the table, unchecked against the DNA. TRBV21-1 represents a pseudogene. This CDR3 has 13 amino acids. The CDR3 DNA follows: TGTGCCAGCAGCAAAGCCAGGAACACTGAAGCTTTCTTT. Protein sequence: CASSKARNTEAFF.

The chain joins TRBV27 to TRBJ2-1; TRBD2 matches at 8 bases. This CDR3 has 15 amino acids. V lost 2 bases, J lost 8 bases, and 8 bases stayed unmatched. In germline, CDR1 is MNHEY, CDR2 SMNVEV (reference sequence). The CDR3 region has the DNA TGTGCCAGCAGTTTAGGCGGGGGGCTAATCGATGAGCAGTTCTTC. Protein: CASSLGGGLIDEQFF.

The chain links TRBV10-1 to TRBJ2-7; TRBD2 is a possible D gene (5 bases). V shed 2 bases and J shed 3 bases, with 5 bases lying between them. This CDR3 comprises 12 residues. The germline V gene encodes CDR1 WNHNN and CDR2 SYGVQD (reference sequence). The CDR3 nucleotides are TGCGCCAGCAGTGAGACTAGCTACGAGCAGTACTTC. Protein: CASSETSYEQYF.

This sequence joins TRBV19 and TRBJ2-3, with 10 bases lining up with TRBD2. Looked up from germline, CDR1 is LNHDA and CDR2 is SQIVND (reference sequence). CDR3 size: 15 residues. With V trimmed by 5 bases and J by 5 bases, 7 bases remained unmatched. The DNA of the CDR3 is TGTGCCAGTAGTCCACTAGCGGGGCCAGGAGATACGCAGTATTTT. This translates into CASSPLAGPGDTQYF.

The rearrangement joins TRBV27 to TRBJ2-4; 7 nucleotides line up with TRBD2. CDR3 length: 11 residues. V shed 7 bases and J 6 bases; nucleotides not matched to a gene: 0. Per germline, CDR1 MNHEY and CDR2 SMNVEV (reference sequence). The CDR3 DNA is TGTGCCAGCACTAGCGGAAACATTCAGTACTTC. It is translated as CASTSGNIQYF.

This rearrangement joins TRBV27 to TRBJ2-2; possible D gene TRBD1, 6 bases. From germline, CDR1 is MNHEY and CDR2 SMNVEV (reference sequence). V lost 4 bases to trimming and J lost 3 bases, with 6 bases between them. There are 13 residues in the CDR3. CDR3 region: CASSYRDTGELFF. CDR3 nucleotides: TGTGCCAGCAGTTACAGGGACACCGGGGAGCTGTTTTTT.

There are a few counts of this clone. The CDR3 is CASSITGGNQPQHF. The CDR3 coding sequence is TGTGCCAGTAGTATAACAGGGGGCAATCAGCCCCAGCATTTT. The chain has TRBV19 and TRBJ1-5, with 7 positions matching TRBD1. The V gene end was trimmed by 2 bases and the J gene end by 2 bases; junction bases not matched to a gene: 0. From germline, CDR1 is LNHDA and CDR2 SQIVND (reference sequence). The CDR3 totals 14 residues. Full variable domain (outside the CDR3, taken from reference TRBV19 and TRBJ1-5): DGGITQSPKYLFRKEGQNVTLSCEQNLNHDAMYWYRQDPGQGLRLIYYSQIVNDFQKGDIAEGYSVSREKKESFPLTVTSAQKNPTAFYLCASSITGGNQPQHFGDGTRLSIL.

V is TRBV5-8 and J is TRBJ2-5; D perhaps matches TRBD2 (7 bases). V was pared by 4 bases and J by 4 bases, with 14 bases between. The CDR3 runs 14 residues. Germline V gives CDR1 SGHTS, CDR2 YDEGEE. CDR3 bases: TGTGCCAGCAGCGGCACAGGGAGGGGAGAGACCCAGTACTTC. It is translated as CASSGTGRGETQYF.

The rearrangement uses TRBV7-6 and TRBJ2-2; D is undetermined. The CDR3 loop spans 11 amino acids. In germline, CDR1 is SGHVS, CDR2 FNYEAQ. V was shortened by 7 bases and J by 4 bases, with 4 bases between the two germline ends. In DNA, the CDR3 is TGTGCCAGCACTAGCACCGGGGAGCTGTTTTTT. Its protein product is CASTSTGELFF.

J is TRBJ2-5 and V is TRBV7-2; 8 bases agree with TRBD1. This CDR3 has 15 amino acids. Unmatched junction bases numbered 8, after V lost 3 bases and J lost 5 bases. Germline lookup yields CDR1 SGHTA and CDR2 FQGNSA. Here the CDR3 DNA reads TGTGCCAGCAGCTTTCCAGGGGGCGCCTTGGAGACCCAGTACTTC. Its translation: CASSFPGGALETQYF. The full variable domain, with the rest looked up from reference TRBV7-2 and TRBJ2-5, is GAGVSQSPSNKVTEKGKDVELRCDPISGHTALYWYRQSLGQGLEFLIYFQGNSAPDKSGLPSDRFSAERTGGSVSTLTIQRTQQEDSAVYLCASSFPGGALETQYFGPGTRLLVL.

In its sample, this clone was seen once. V is TRBV29-1 and J is TRBJ2-7; 11 positions match TRBD1. V was pared by 5 bases and J by 3 bases, with 3 bases of the junction left unmatched. Germline assignment: CDR1 SQVTM and CDR2 ANQGSEA. This CDR3 has 13 residues. The CDR3 region has the DNA TGCAGCGTTCAGGGGACAGGGGGCTACGAGCAGTACTTC. Amino acid sequence: CSVQGTGGYEQYF.